This TCR beta chain appears in the sequencing data of a study of blood T cell repertoires in COVID-19. For the study at large: Sites across the United States, Italy and Spain contributed samples from acute and convalescent COVID-19. T cells, B-cell-depleted T cells, or PBMCs provided the cDNA or gDNA that served as material.

Per the study methods: Amplifying reference gene primers gave estimates of nucleated cell counts. Only in-frame clones appear in the TCRdb table, and some are missing; sequencing was by immunoSEQ multiplex PCR. Clone size and the V and J calls come from that table; the DNA yielded D and trimming. The sample lists around 300,000 clones; around 90% were seen once. Germline CDR1 reads GTSNPN; CDR2 reads SVGIG (reference sequence). The CDR3 is 13 residues long. After removal of 5 bases from V and 7 bases from J, the junction contained 8 bases not matched to a gene. This clonotype originated in a woman aged 40 to 55 who had recovered from COVID-19. J is TRBJ1-2 and V is TRBV30, with TRBD1 matching 9 bases. Sequenced material: peripheral blood. CDR3 nucleotide sequence: TGTGCCTGGGCGACAGGGGGGGTACGTGGCTACACCTTC. It specifies CAWATGGVRGYTF.